The 25 T cell receptor beta chains given below trace back to one sample, sequenced in a study of monozygotic twins with cystic fibrosis. TCRdb keeps only in-frame clones here, not all; method: immunoSEQ multiplex PCR. The sample consists of 30,000 to 35,000 clones, more than 55% of them appearing once. Sequences were obtained from blood. These TCRs come from a girl aged 5-17 years with cystic fibrosis.

This chain links TRBV6-5 with TRBJ1-2; TRBD1 is a possible D gene (5 bases). The CDR3 runs to 11 residues. The germline CDR1 and CDR2 sequences are MNHEY and SVGAGI. V lost 2 bases and J lost 7, with 5 bases in between. The chain's CDR3 is CASSYGGGYTF. The CDR3 DNA reads TGTGCCAGCAGTTACGGGGGTGGCTACACCTTC.

The V gene is TRBV18, the J gene TRBJ2-1; the match to TRBD2 covers 9 bases. Germline trimming cut 2 bases from V and 0 bases from J; bases unmatched to any gene: 5. Germline assignment: CDR1 KGHSH and CDR2 LQKENI. The CDR3 is 17 residues long. CDR3 nucleotide sequence: TGTGCCAGCTCACCAGCGACTAGCGGCAGCTCCTACAATGAGCAGTTCTTC. Its protein is CASSPATSGSSYNEQFF.

This chain links TRBV28 with TRBJ1-3; 8 bases line up with TRBD1. V was clipped by 7 bases and J by 5 bases; unmatched bases: 4. Germline values: CDR1 MDHEN, CDR2 SYDVKM. This CDR3 contains 13 residues. The CDR3 here is CASTDRGRNTIYF. For the CDR3, the DNA is TGTGCCAGCACAGACAGGGGACGAAACACCATATATTTT.

This chain links TRBV27 with TRBJ2-7; 7 bases match TRBD1. V shed 5 bases, J shed 3 bases, and the junction held 4 bases outside the gene matches. Germline assignment: CDR1 MNHEY and CDR2 SMNVEV (reference sequence). The CDR3 is 13 residues long. CDR3 coding DNA: TGTGCCAGCAGTCCCTGGGACAGCTACGAGCAGTACTTC. This sequence encodes CASSPWDSYEQYF.

J is TRBJ2-1 and V is TRBV7-2; 7 bases are a match to TRBD2. The germline V gene encodes CDR1 SGHTA and CDR2 FQGNSA. The ends lost 3 bases at V and 5 bases at J; junction bases unmatched: 1. This CDR3 has 13 residues. The CDR3 region has the DNA TGTGCCAGCAGCTTTCTAGCGGACAATGAGCAGTTCTTC. Its protein is CASSFLADNEQFF.

CDR3 sequence: CATRGRGVTEAFF. The CDR3 DNA sequence: TGTGCCACCAGGGGGAGGGGGGTCACTGAAGCTTTCTTT. This rearrangement joins TRBV6-1 to TRBJ1-1, with 7 bases lining up with TRBD1. The CDR3 loop spans 13 amino acids. The germline V gene has CDR1 MNHNS and CDR2 SASEGT. The ends lost 10 bases at V and 4 bases at J; junction bases unmatched: 9.

This sequence joins TRBV27 and TRBJ2-1, with TRBD2 matching 7 bases. The CDR3 sequence is 14 residues long. CDR1 is MNHEY and CDR2 is SMNVEV in the germline V gene (reference sequence). The junction had 7 bases not matched to a gene; V was cut back by 5 bases and J by 6 bases. The CDR3 protein is CASSPGTISNEQFF. DNA for the CDR3: TGTGCCAGCAGTCCAGGGACTATTTCCAATGAGCAGTTCTTC.

The chain uses TRBV5-4 and TRBJ2-2; the D gene is possibly TRBD2 (6 bases). Trimming removed 0 bases at V and 3 bases at J, with 9 bases between. Germline V CDR1 and CDR2: SGHNT, YYREEE (reference sequence). The CDR3 is 15 amino acids. DNA for the CDR3: TGTGCCAGCAGCTTGGCCTCGGGGGACACCGGGGAGCTGTTTTTT. Its protein is CASSLASGDTGELFF.

There are a few counts of this clone. V gene TRBV28 combines with J gene TRBJ1-1; 8 nucleotides agree with TRBD1. CDR1 is MDHEN and CDR2 is SYDVKM in the germline V gene. V shed 2 bases and J 4 bases; nucleotides not matched to a gene: 3. This CDR3 is built from 14 residues. The CDR3 is CASSLQGAITEAFF. For the CDR3, the DNA is TGTGCCAGCAGTTTACAGGGGGCGATCACTGAAGCTTTCTTT.

This chain links TRBV20-1 with TRBJ2-1, with a possible D match to TRBD1 (5 bases). Germline V gives CDR1 DFQATT, CDR2 SNEGSKA (reference sequence). This CDR3 comprises 10 residues. Trimming removed 5 bases from V and 14 bases from J, with 13 bases in between. The CDR3 is CSAPGKGEFF. The CDR3 DNA is TGCAGTGCTCCCGGAAAAGGGGAGTTCTTC.

The rearrangement joins TRBV5-1 to TRBJ2-3; D is undetermined. Germline loops: CDR1 SGHRS, CDR2 YFSETQ. The CDR3 totals 14 residues. V lost 1 base and J lost 2, with 8 bases in between. As DNA, the CDR3 is TGCGCCAGCAGCTTGACCGGGTACACAGATACGCAGTATTTT. As protein: CASSLTGYTDTQYF.

The CDR3 DNA follows: TGTGCCAGCAGCTTGGGTGGCGTGGGACAGCCCCAGCATTTT. Its protein product is CASSLGGVGQPQHF. The V gene is TRBV7-2, the J gene TRBJ1-5; D call uncertain. The CDR3 runs to 14 residues. The germline gives CDR1 SGHTA, CDR2 FQGNSA. V was trimmed by 3 bases and J by 7 bases, leaving 13 bases between them.

In this sample, this clone turned up once. This chain uses TRBV6-1 with TRBJ2-7; D may match TRBD1 or TRBD2 (5 bases each). The germline gives CDR1 MNHNS, CDR2 SASEGT. V was pared by 7 bases and J by 0 bases, with 16 bases between. The CDR3 totals 15 residues. Here the CDR3 DNA reads TGTGCCAGCACTCGAGGGACGGGGAGCTCCTACGAGCAGTACGTC. This sequence encodes CASTRGTGSSYEQYV.

This clone came up once. The chain carries TRBV4-1 and TRBJ2-7; D is uncertain. V was trimmed by 1 base and J by 1 base, leaving 8 bases between them. The CDR3 has 14 residues. Germline V gene lookup returns CDR1 MGHRA and CDR2 YSYEKL. CDR3 loop: CASSQAPQSYEQYF. The CDR3 DNA follows: TGCGCCAGCAGCCAAGCCCCCCAGTCCTACGAGCAGTACTTC.

This chain links TRBV30 with TRBJ1-2; TRBD1 agrees at 7 bases. Trimming took 4 bases from V and 6 from J; bases not matched to a gene: 14. Germline assignment: CDR1 GTSNPN and CDR2 SVGIG (reference sequence). The CDR3 totals 15 residues. The CDR3 protein is CAWKKTGTEVHGYTF. The CDR3 DNA follows: TGTGCCTGGAAGAAGACCGGGACAGAAGTTCATGGCTACACCTTC.

This rearrangement joins TRBV15 to TRBJ2-7, with 8 nucleotides matching TRBD1. The CDR3 is 14 amino acids. From germline, CDR1 is LNHNV and CDR2 YYDKDF (reference sequence). J was trimmed by 6 bases and V by 5 bases; bases with no gene match: 9. The CDR3 protein is CATSFRTGSVEQYF. The CDR3 coding sequence is TGTGCCACCAGCTTTCGGACAGGGAGTGTCGAGCAGTACTTC.

The chain has TRBV1 and TRBJ2-1; the table's TRBD2 call for D was not verified on the DNA. TRBV1 is a pseudogene. This CDR3 region has 18 residues. CDR3 DNA: TGCACCAGCAGCCAAGAACCCTTTGCGCCGAGCTCCTACAATGAGCAGTTCTTC. Residues: CTSSQEPFAPSSYNEQFF.

The V gene is TRBV29-1, the J gene TRBJ2-2; 9 nucleotides line up with TRBD2. J lost 7 bases, V lost 7 bases, and 1 base had no gene match. This CDR3 has 11 amino acids. The germline gives CDR1 SQVTM, CDR2 ANQGSEA. The CDR3 is CSGSGSGELFF. The CDR3 DNA reads as TGCAGCGGTAGCGGGAGCGGGGAGCTGTTTTTT.

In its sample, this clone was seen a few times. CDR3 in DNA: TGTGCCAGCAGTGAAGGGGGGACCAGCTACGAGCAGTACGTC. Translated, it gives CASSEGGTSYEQYV. The chain uses TRBV6-1 and TRBJ2-7; D possibly uses TRBD1 or TRBD2 (5 bases each). Germline-derived CDR1 and CDR2 are MNHNS and SASEGT. V was pared by 1 base and J by 3 bases, with 10 bases between. The CDR3 loop spans 14 amino acids.

This rearrangement joins TRBV2 to TRBJ1-1; a weak D match, TRBD1 (5 bases). The CDR3 spans 14 residues. Germline V gives CDR1 SNHLY, CDR2 FYNNEI. With 6 bases removed from V and 0 bases from J, the gap between germline ends came to 11 bases. The CDR3 DNA is TGTGCCAGCAGACCCAGGGCCATGAACACTGAAGCTTTCTTT. Protein product: CASRPRAMNTEAFF.

This CDR3 is CASSKGLLVTDTQYF. The DNA for the CDR3 is TGTGCCAGCAGTAAAGGACTCCTTGTCACAGATACGCAGTATTTT. The rearrangement links TRBV7-2 to TRBJ2-3; maybe TRBD2 (5 bases). V dropped 6 bases and J dropped 2 bases, with 15 bases sitting between them. Looked up from germline, CDR1 is SGHTA and CDR2 is FQGNSA. This CDR3 has 15 residues. Drawing the rest from reference TRBV7-2 and TRBJ2-3, the complete variable domain is GAGVSQSPSNKVTEKGKDVELRCDPISGHTALYWYRQSLGQGLEFLIYFQGNSAPDKSGLPSDRFSAERTGGSVSTLTIQRTQQEDSAVYLCASSKGLLVTDTQYFGPGTRLTVL.

V is TRBV29-1 and J is TRBJ1-2; 10 bases are a match to TRBD1. This CDR3 has 16 residues. V dropped 6 bases and J dropped 4; count of bases not matched to a gene: 14. Per the germline V gene, CDR1 is SQVTM and CDR2 is ANQGSEA. The chain's CDR3 is CSVEGIWDRGVYGYTF. Written as DNA, the CDR3 is TGCAGCGTGGAGGGGATCTGGGACAGGGGAGTCTATGGCTACACCTTC.

V is TRBV27 and J is TRBJ2-7; D call uncertain. The CDR3 contains 11 residues. Germline lookup yields CDR1 MNHEY and CDR2 SMNVEV (reference sequence). Trimming took 7 bases from V and 6 from J, leaving 10 bases between them. CDR3: CASISWGEQYV. The CDR3 coding sequence is TGTGCCAGCATTTCCTGGGGCGAGCAGTACGTC.

J is TRBJ2-7 and V is TRBV19; D call uncertain. Germline assignment: CDR1 LNHDA and CDR2 SQIVND (reference sequence). Trimming removed 8 bases from V and 0 bases from J, with 8 bases in between. The CDR3 covers 12 residues. The DNA of the CDR3 is TGTGCCAGTGGGTACAGCTCCTACGAGCAGTACTTC. It yields the protein CASGYSSYEQYF.

This clone was observed a handful of times. The V call is TRBV30, the J call TRBJ1-5; D remains ambiguous. Trimming pared 3 bases from V and 4 bases from J, leaving 10 bases between. The CDR3 covers 13 residues. Germline values: CDR1 GTSNPN, CDR2 SVGIG (reference sequence). CDR3 residues: CAWSPGPNQPQHF. CDR3 coding DNA: TGTGCCTGGAGCCCAGGACCAAATCAGCCCCAGCATTTT.